Following are 9 T cell receptor beta chains from one sample sequenced in a study of T cells in women clearing cervical HPV infection (dated by TCRdb to 2016 to 2019). The library relied on the immunoSEQ multiplex PCR assay. TCRdb retrieved this table from immuneACCESS and kept in-frame rearrangements only. Not all clones are present; in checked studies, unresolved V genes account for under half, and no reason is known for the remainder. The data table for this sample lists around 33,000 clones. Of the sample, about 3.5% is held by the ten largest clones. Sample: blood buffy coat. The receptors were sampled from a woman aged 18 to 69 with a cervical HPV16 infection that either progressed to CIN3+ or cleared (not recorded which).

Note on this clone: The read ends 3 residues before the CDR3 terminus; that terminus is restored from the germline J gene. The V and J genes are TRBV6-2 or TRBV6-3 and TRBJ2-5; D is perhaps TRBD2 (6 bases). Germline-derived CDR1 and CDR2 are MNHEY and SVGEGT. The ends were cut back, 2 bases at V and 3 bases at J, with 13 bases in the middle. This CDR3 comprises 15 residues. CDR3 bases read: TGTGCCAGCAGTTACGTAGCGGTCCTGAAAGAGACC. Translation gives CASSYVAVLKET. The CDR3 reads in full as CASSYVAVLKETQYF.

Regarding this clone: The read comes to an end 3 residues before the CDR3 does, leaving the germline J gene to fill in the end. The V gene is TRBV11-2, the J gene TRBJ2-2, with 11 bases aligning to TRBD2. The CDR3 extends over 14 amino acids. Germline V gene data show CDR1 as SGHAT and CDR2 as FQNNGV. This CDR3 is CASSLDPGTSGLFF. The DNA read from the CDR3 is TGTGCCAGCAGCTTAGACCCCGGGACTAGCGGG.

In regard to this clone: The CDR3 goes on 3 residues after the read ends, and that part is filled in from the germline J gene. V usage is TRBV6-4 and J usage is TRBJ1-1, with D maybe TRBD1 (5 bases). From germline, CDR1 is MRHNA and CDR2 SNTAGT. V was shortened by 6 bases and J by 5 bases, with 19 bases between the two germline ends. The CDR3 spans 15 residues. CDR3 bases read: TGTGCCAGCAGCCAAAGACAGCCTTCCCTTACTGAA. It translates to CASSQRQPSLTE. The complete CDR3 reads CASSQRQPSLTEAFF.

About this clone: The read halts 3 residues ahead of the CDR3 end, with the missing end drawn from the germline J gene. The rearrangement links TRBV6-1 to TRBJ2-7, with D possibly TRBD2 on 6 matching bases. The length of the CDR3 is 18 residues. Trimming took 1 base from V and 0 from J, leaving 19 bases between them. Germline V lookup: CDR1 MNHNS, CDR2 SASEGT. The covered CDR3 bases are TGTGCCAGCAGTGAAGGGCCTTTGGATAGCGGCAGCTCCTACGAG. Its translation: CASSEGPLDSGSSYE. The CDR3 as a whole reads CASSEGPLDSGSSYEQYF.

Concerning this clone itself: The read ends 3 residues early relative to the CDR3; the germline J gene fills the gap. This chain links TRBV29-1 with TRBJ2-1, with 11 positions matching TRBD2. V trimming: 6 bases; J trimming: 8 bases; junction bases outside the gene matches: 0. This CDR3 has 11 residues. CDR1 and CDR2 from the germline V gene are SQVTM and ANQGSEA. The CDR3 sequence: CSVTSGDEQFF. The part of the CDR3 DNA that was read is TGCAGCGTGACTAGCGGGGATGAG.

About this clone: Read data end 3 residues before the CDR3 end; the end is taken from the germline J gene. V is TRBV6-2 or TRBV6-3 and J is TRBJ2-7; 10 nucleotides agree with TRBD2. The CDR3 consists of 14 residues. Germline assignment: CDR1 MNHEY and CDR2 SVGEGT. V shed 7 bases and J 6 bases; nucleotides not matched to a gene: 9. Here the CDR3 reads CASTRPSGSREQYF. The CDR3 bases that were read are TGTGCCAGCACCCGACCTAGCGGGAGTCGCGAG.

The CDR3 sequence is CASSTRSGASYEQYF. The CDR3 bases that were read are TGTGCCAGTAGTACACGTAGCGGGGCGTCCTACGAG. The V and J genes are TRBV19 and TRBJ2-7, with TRBD2 matching 8 bases. The missing CDR3 end, 3 residues past where the read stops, is filled in from the germline J gene. J lost 1 base, V lost 4 bases, and 6 bases had no gene match. Germline CDR1 LNHDA, CDR2 SQIVND (reference sequence). The CDR3 contains 15 residues.

On this clone: The read ends 3 residues before the CDR3 terminus; that terminus is restored from the germline J gene. The gene calls are TRBV7-9 and TRBJ1-2; D is unresolved. Germline V gene sequence: CDR1 SEHNR, CDR2 FQNEAQ (reference sequence). This CDR3 spans 12 amino acids. Partial CDR3 DNA: TGTGCCAGCAGCCCCCCCGCAGATACC. This gives the protein CASSPPADT. The CDR3 as a whole reads CASSPPADTYTF.

With respect to this clone: The read falls 3 residues short of the CDR3 end, and the missing part is taken from the germline J gene. This sequence joins TRBV11-2 and TRBJ1-1; a weak D match, TRBD1 (5 bases). Germline V lookup: CDR1 SGHAT, CDR2 FQNNGV. Trimming cost V 5 bases and J 1 base, with 14 bases left between them. This CDR3 is built from 15 residues. The part of the CDR3 DNA that was read is TGTGCCAGCAGCCCGACGTTTCAGGGGAACACTGAA. Residues: CASSPTFQGNTE. In full, the CDR3 reads CASSPTFQGNTEAFF.